A single T cell receptor (beta chain) is shown here with its context. The sample comes from a study of blood T cell repertoires in COVID-19. The germline gives CDR1 SGHVS, CDR2 FQNEAQ. This CDR3 is 17 amino acids long. The J segment lost 0 bases and the V segment lost 4 bases, leaving 7 bases of the junction unmatched. Which cohort a participant joined came from the clinical history participants gave. Recovery among Cohort 3 donors was established by two negative PCRs, clearance, or symptom resolution. The protocol was immunoSEQ multiplex PCR, while the TCRdb copy is restricted to in-frame clones and leaves out a portion. The data hold a few hundred thousand clones, with roughly nine tenths observed a single time.

The TCR comes from a woman between 35 and 50 years old who had recovered from COVID-19. Sequencing used PBMCs or T cells enriched from blood (not recorded which). The J gene is TRBJ1-5, the V gene TRBV7-8, with TRBD1 matching over 9 bases. As DNA, the CDR3 is TGTGCCAGCAGCTCCACCGACAGGGGGTATAGCAATCAGCCCCAGCATTTT. This sequence encodes CASSSTDRGYSNQPQHF.